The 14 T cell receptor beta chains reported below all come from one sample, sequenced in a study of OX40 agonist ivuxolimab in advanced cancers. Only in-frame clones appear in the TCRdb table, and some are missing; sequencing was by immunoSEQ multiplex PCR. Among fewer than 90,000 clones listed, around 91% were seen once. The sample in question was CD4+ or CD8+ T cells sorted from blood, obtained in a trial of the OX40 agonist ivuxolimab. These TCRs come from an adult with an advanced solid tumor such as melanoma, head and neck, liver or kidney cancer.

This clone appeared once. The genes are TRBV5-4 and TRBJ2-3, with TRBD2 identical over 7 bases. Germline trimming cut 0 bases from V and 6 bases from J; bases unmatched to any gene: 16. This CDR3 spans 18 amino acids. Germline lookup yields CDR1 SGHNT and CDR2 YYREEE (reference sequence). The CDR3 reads CASSLGRRAGKRGDTQYF. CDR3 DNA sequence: TGTGCCAGCAGCTTGGGAAGGCGAGCGGGAAAGAGAGGTGATACGCAGTATTTT.

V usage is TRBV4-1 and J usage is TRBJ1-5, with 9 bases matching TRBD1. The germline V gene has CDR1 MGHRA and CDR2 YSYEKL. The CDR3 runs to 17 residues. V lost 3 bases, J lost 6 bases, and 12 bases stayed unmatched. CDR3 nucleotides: TGCGCCAGCAGCCACGATACTAACAGGGGGCTCGCTCAGCCCCAGCATTTT. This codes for CASSHDTNRGLAQPQHF.

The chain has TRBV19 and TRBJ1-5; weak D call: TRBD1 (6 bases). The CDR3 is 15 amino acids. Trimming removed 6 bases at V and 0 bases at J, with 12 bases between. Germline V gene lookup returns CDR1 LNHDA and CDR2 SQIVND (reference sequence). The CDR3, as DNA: TGTGCCAGTAGGACCGCAGGGGTTAGCAATCAGCCCCAGCATTTT. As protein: CASRTAGVSNQPQHF.

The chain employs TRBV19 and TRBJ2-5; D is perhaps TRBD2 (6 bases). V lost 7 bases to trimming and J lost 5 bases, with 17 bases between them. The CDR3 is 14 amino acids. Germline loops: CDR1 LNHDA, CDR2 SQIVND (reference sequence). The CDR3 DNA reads TGTGCCAGTATGGGGAGGACCCGAGACGAGACCCAGTACTTC. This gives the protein CASMGRTRDETQYF. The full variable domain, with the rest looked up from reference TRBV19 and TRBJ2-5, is DGGITQSPKYLFRKEGQNVTLSCEQNLNHDAMYWYRQDPGQGLRLIYYSQIVNDFQKGDIAEGYSVSREKKESFPLTVTSAQKNPTAFYLCASMGRTRDETQYFGPGTRLLVL.

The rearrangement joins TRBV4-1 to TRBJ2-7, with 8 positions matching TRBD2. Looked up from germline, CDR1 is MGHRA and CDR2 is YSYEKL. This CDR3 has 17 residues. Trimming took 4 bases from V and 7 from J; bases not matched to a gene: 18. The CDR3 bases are TGCGCCAGCAGCCTATCCGTCGGGGGGGCGGGAGTCAGAGAGCAGTACTTC. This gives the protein CASSLSVGGAGVREQYF.

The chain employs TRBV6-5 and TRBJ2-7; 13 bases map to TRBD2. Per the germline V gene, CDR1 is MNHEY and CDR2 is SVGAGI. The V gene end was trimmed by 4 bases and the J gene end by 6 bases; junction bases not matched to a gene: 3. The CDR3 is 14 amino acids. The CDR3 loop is CASSSGLAGSEQYF. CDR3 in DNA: TGTGCCAGCAGTTCGGGACTAGCGGGATCCGAGCAGTACTTC.

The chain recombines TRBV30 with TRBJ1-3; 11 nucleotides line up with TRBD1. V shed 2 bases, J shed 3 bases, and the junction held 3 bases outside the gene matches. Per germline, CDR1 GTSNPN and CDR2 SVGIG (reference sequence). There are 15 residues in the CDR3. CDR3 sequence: CAWSSGQGGGNTIYF. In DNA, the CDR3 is TGTGCCTGGAGTTCGGGACAGGGGGGTGGAAACACCATATATTTT. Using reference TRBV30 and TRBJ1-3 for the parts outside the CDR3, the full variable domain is SQTIHQWPATLVQPVGSPLSLECTVEGTSNPNLYWYRQAAGRGLQLLFYSVGIGQISSEVPQNLSASRPQDRQFILSSKKLLLSDSGFYLCAWSSGQGGGNTIYFGEGSWLTVV.

The CDR3 reads CASSYVGDNEQFF. The CDR3 coding sequence is TGTGCCAGCAGTTACGTGGGCGACAATGAGCAGTTCTTC. The chain recombines TRBV6-5 with TRBJ2-1; D remains ambiguous. V shed 2 bases and J shed 5 bases, with 7 bases lying between them. The CDR3 consists of 13 residues. Per germline, CDR1 MNHEY and CDR2 SVGAGI.

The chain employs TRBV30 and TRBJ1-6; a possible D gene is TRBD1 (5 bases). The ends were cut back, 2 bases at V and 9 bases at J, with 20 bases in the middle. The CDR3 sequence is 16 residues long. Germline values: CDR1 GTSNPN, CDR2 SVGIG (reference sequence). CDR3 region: CAWSIGGDSRGSPLHF. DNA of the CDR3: TGTGCCTGGAGTATCGGGGGAGACAGTCGTGGTTCACCCCTCCACTTT.

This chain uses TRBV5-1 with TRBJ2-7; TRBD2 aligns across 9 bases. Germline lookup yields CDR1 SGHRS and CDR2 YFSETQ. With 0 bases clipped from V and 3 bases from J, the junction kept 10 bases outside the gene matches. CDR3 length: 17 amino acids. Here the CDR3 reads CASSLEPLTSGYYEQYF. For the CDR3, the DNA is TGCGCCAGCAGCTTGGAGCCCCTGACTAGCGGATACTACGAGCAGTACTTC.

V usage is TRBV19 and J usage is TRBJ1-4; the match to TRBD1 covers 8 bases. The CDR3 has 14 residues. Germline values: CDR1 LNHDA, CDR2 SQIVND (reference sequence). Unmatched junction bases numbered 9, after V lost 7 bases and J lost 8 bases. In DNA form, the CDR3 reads TGTGCCAGTACCTCCAGGGGGCGGAAGGAAAAACTGTTTTTT. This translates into CASTSRGRKEKLFF. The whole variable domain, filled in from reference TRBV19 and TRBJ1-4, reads DGGITQSPKYLFRKEGQNVTLSCEQNLNHDAMYWYRQDPGQGLRLIYYSQIVNDFQKGDIAEGYSVSREKKESFPLTVTSAQKNPTAFYLCASTSRGRKEKLFFGSGTQLSVL.

The CDR3 loop is CASSLGRGLQETQYF. CDR3 nucleotides: TGTGCCAGCAGCTTGGGGCGGGGGCTCCAAGAGACCCAGTACTTC. The chain couples TRBV5-4 to TRBJ2-5, with D perhaps TRBD2 (7 bases). Trimming cost V 0 bases and J 1 base, with 10 bases left between them. The CDR3 consists of 15 residues. The germline CDR1 and CDR2 sequences are SGHNT and YYREEE (reference sequence).

The CDR3 coding sequence is TGCGCCAGCAGCGGCCGGGACAGGGGTTCTTACGAGCAGTACTTC. It codes for CASSGRDRGSYEQYF. The V and J genes are TRBV5-1 and TRBJ2-7; TRBD1 matches 10 bases. From germline, CDR1 is SGHRS and CDR2 YFSETQ. CDR3 size: 15 residues. Losses at the gene ends were 4 bases for V and 4 bases for J; bases not matched to a gene: 8.

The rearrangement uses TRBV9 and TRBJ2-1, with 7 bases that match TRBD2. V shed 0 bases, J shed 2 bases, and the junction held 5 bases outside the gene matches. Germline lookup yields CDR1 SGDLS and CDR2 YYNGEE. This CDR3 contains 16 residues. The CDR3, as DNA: TGTGCCAGCAGCGTAGGTGCTAGCGGCACCTACAATGAGCAGTTCTTC. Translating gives CASSVGASGTYNEQFF.